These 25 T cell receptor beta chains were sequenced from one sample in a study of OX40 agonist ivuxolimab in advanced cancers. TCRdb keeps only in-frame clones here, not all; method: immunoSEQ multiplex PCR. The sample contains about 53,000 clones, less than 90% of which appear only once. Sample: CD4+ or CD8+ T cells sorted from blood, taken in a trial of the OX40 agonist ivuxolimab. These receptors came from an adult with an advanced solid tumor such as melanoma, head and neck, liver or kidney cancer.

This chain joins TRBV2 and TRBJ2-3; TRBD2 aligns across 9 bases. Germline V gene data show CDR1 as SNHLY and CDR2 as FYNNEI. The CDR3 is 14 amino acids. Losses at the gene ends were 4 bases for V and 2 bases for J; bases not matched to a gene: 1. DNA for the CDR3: TGTGCCAGCAGTGGACTAGCGGCCACAGATACGCAGTATTTT. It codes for CASSGLAATDTQYF.

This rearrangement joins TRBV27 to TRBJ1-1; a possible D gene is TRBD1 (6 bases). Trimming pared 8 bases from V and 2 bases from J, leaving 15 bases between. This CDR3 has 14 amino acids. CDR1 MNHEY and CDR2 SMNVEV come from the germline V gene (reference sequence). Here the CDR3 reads CASWRGGQNTEAFF. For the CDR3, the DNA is TGTGCCAGCTGGAGGGGGGGGCAAAACACTGAAGCTTTCTTT.

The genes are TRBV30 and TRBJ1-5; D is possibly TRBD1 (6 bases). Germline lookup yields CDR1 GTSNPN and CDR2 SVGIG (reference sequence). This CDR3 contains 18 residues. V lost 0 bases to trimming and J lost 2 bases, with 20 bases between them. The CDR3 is CAWSVRGGQGGRNQPQHF. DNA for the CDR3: TGTGCCTGGAGTGTAAGGGGGGGGCAGGGTGGACGCAATCAGCCCCAGCATTTT.

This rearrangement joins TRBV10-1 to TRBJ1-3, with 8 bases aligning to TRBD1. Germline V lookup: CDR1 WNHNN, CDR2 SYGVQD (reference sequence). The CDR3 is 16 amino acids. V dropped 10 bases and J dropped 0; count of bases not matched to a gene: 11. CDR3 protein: CATTWQGASSGNTIYF. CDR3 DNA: TGCGCCACTACTTGGCAGGGGGCATCCTCTGGAAACACCATATATTTT.

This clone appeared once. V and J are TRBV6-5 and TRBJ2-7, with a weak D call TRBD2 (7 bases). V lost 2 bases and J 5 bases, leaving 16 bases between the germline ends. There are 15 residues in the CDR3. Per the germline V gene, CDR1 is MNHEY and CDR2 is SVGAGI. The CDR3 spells CASSYEWEGENEQYF. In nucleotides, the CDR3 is TGTGCCAGCAGTTACGAGTGGGAGGGGGAAAACGAGCAGTACTTC.

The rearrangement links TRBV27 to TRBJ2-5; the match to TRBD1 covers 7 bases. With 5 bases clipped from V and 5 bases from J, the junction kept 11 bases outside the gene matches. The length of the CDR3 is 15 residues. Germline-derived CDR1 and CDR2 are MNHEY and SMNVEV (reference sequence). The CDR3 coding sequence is TGTGCCAGCAGTATTACAGGGGTCCTGGGGGAGACCCAGTACTTC. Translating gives CASSITGVLGETQYF.

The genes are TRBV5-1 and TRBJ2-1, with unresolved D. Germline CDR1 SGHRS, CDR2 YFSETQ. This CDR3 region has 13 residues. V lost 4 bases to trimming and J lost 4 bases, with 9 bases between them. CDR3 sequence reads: CASSLDTYNEQFF. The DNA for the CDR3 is TGCGCCAGCAGCCTCGACACGTACAATGAGCAGTTCTTC.

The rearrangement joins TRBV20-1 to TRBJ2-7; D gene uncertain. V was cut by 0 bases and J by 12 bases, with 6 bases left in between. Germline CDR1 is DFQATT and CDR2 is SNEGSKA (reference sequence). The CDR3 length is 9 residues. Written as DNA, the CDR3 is TGCAGTGCTAGAGATCAAGGGTACTTC. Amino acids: CSARDQGYF.

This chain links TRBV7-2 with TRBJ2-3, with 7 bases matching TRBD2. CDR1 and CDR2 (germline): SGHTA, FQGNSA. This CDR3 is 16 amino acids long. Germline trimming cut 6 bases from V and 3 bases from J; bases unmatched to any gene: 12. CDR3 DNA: TGTGCCAGCAGTATACCTAGCGGTGGGGGTACAGATACGCAGTATTTT. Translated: CASSIPSGGGTDTQYF.

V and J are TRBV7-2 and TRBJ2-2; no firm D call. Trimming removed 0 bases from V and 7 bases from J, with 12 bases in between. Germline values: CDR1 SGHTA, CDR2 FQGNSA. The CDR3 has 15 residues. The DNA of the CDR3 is TGTGCCAGCAGCTTAGCGAGGTTAATCGACGGGGAGCTGTTTTTT. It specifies CASSLARLIDGELFF. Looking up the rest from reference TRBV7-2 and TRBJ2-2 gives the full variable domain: GAGVSQSPSNKVTEKGKDVELRCDPISGHTALYWYRQSLGQGLEFLIYFQGNSAPDKSGLPSDRFSAERTGGSVSTLTIQRTQQEDSAVYLCASSLARLIDGELFFGEGSRLTVL.

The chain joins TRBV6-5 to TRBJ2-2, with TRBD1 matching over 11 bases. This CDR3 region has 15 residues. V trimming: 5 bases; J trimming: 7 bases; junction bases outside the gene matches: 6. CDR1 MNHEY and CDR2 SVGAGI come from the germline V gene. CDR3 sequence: CASSRADRGRGELFF. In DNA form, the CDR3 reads TGTGCCAGCAGTCGGGCGGACAGGGGGCGCGGGGAGCTGTTTTTT.

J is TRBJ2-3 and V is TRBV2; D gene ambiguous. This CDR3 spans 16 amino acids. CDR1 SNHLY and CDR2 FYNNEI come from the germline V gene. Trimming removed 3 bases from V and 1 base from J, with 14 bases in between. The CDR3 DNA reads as TGTGCCAGCAGTGATAGGTCGCGTAGTGGCACAGATACGCAGTATTTT. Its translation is CASSDRSRSGTDTQYF.

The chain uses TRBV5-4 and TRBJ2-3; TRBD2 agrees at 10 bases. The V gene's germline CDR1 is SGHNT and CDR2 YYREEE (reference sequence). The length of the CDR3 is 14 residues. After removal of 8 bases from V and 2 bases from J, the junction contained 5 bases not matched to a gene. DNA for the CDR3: TGTGCCAGTACTAGCGGGACCATCACAGATACGCAGTATTTT. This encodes CASTSGTITDTQYF.

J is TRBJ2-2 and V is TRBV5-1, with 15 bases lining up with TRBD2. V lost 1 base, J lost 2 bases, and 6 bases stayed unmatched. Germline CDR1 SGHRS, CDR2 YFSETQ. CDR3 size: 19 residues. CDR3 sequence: CASSLMRTSGRANTGELFF. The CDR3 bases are TGCGCCAGCAGCTTGATGAGGACTAGCGGGAGGGCAAACACCGGGGAGCTGTTTTTT.

The CDR3 nucleotides read TGTGCCAGCAGCCAGGGACATTACAATGAGCAGTTCTTC. It yields the protein CASSQGHYNEQFF. The V call is TRBV7-8, the J call TRBJ2-1; D perhaps matches TRBD1 (6 bases). The germline CDR1 and CDR2 sequences are SGHVS and FQNEAQ. The V end was cut by 5 bases, the J end by 4 bases, with 9 bases between. This CDR3 comprises 13 residues.

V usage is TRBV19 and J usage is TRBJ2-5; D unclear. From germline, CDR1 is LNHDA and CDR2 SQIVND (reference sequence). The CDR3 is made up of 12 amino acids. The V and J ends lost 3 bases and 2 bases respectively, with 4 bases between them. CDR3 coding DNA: TGTGCCAGTAGTATCCGGCAAGAGACCCAGTACTTC. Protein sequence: CASSIRQETQYF. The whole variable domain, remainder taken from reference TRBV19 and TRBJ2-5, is DGGITQSPKYLFRKEGQNVTLSCEQNLNHDAMYWYRQDPGQGLRLIYYSQIVNDFQKGDIAEGYSVSREKKESFPLTVTSAQKNPTAFYLCASSIRQETQYFGPGTRLLVL.

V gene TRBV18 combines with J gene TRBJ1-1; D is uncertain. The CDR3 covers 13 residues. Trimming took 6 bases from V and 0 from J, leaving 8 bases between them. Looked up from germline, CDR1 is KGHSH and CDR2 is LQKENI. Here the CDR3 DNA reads TGTGCCAGCTCTCCCAAGGTGAACACTGAAGCTTTCTTT. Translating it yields CASSPKVNTEAFF.

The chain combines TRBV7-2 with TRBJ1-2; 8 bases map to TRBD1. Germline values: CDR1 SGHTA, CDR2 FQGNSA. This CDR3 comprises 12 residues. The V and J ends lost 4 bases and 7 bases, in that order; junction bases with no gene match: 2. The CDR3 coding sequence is TGTGCCAGCAGCTCAGACAGGGGTGGCTACACCTTC. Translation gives CASSSDRGGYTF.

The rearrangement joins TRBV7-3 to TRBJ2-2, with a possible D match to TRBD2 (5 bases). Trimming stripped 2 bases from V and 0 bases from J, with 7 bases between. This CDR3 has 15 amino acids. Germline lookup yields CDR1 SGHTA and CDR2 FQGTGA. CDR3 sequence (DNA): TGTGCCAGCAGCTTAGACGGGGCGAACACCGGGGAGCTGTTTTTT. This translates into CASSLDGANTGELFF.

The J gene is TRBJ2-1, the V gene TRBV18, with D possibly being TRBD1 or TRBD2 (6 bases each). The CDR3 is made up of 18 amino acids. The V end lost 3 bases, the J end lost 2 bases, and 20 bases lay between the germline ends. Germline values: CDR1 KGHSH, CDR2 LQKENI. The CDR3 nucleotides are TGTGCCAGCTCACCCCCGGTGGGGGCGGGGAAGACCTACAATGAGCAGTTCTTC. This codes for CASSPPVGAGKTYNEQFF.

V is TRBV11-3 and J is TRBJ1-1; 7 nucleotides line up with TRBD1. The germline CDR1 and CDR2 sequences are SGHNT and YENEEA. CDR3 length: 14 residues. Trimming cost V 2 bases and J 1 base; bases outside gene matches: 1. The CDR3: CASSLNRGNTEAFF. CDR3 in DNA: TGTGCCAGCAGCTTAAACAGGGGGAACACTGAAGCTTTCTTT.

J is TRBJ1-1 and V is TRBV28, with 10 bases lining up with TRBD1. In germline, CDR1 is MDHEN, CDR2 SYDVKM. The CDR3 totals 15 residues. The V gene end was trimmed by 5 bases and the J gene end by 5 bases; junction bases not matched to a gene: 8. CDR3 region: CASSRFDRGQTEAFF. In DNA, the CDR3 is TGTGCCAGCAGTCGATTTGACAGGGGGCAGACTGAAGCTTTCTTT.

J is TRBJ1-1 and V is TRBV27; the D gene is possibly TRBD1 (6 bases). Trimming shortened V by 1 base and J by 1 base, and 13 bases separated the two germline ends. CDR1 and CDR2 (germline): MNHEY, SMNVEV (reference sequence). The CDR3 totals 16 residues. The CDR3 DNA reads TGTGCCAGCAGTTTATTGGCAGGGGAAGGGAACACTGAAGCTTTCTTT. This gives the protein CASSLLAGEGNTEAFF.

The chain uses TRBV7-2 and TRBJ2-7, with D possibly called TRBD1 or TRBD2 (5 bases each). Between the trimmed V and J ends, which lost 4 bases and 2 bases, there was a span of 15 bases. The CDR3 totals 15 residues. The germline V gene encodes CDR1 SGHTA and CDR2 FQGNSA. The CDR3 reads CASSSAGTGPYEQYF. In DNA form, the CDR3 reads TGTGCCAGCAGCTCAGCCGGGACGGGGCCCTACGAGCAGTACTTC. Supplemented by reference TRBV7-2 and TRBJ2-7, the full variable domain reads GAGVSQSPSNKVTEKGKDVELRCDPISGHTALYWYRQSLGQGLEFLIYFQGNSAPDKSGLPSDRFSAERTGGSVSTLTIQRTQQEDSAVYLCASSSAGTGPYEQYFGPGTRLTVT.

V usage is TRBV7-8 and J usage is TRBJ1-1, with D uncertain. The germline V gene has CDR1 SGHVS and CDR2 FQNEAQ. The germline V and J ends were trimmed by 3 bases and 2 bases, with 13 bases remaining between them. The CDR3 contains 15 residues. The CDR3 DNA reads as TGTGCCAGCAGCTTTAATCTAGCTAAAAACACTGAAGCTTTCTTT. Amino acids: CASSFNLAKNTEAFF. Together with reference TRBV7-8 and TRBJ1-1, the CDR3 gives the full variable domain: GAGVSQSPRYKVAKRGQDVALRCDPISGHVSLFWYQQALGQGPEFLTYFQNEAQLDKSGLPSDRFFAERPEGSVSTLKIQRTQQEDSAVYLCASSFNLAKNTEAFFGQGTRLTVV.